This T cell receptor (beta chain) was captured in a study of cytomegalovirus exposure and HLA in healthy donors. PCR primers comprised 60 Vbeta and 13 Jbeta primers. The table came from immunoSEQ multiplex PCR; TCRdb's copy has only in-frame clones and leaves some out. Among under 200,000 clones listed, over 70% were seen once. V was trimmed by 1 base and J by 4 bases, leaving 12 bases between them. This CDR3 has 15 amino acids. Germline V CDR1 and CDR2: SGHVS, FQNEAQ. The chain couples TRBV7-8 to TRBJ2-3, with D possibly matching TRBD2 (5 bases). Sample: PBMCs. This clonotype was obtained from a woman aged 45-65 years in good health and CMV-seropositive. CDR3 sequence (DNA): TGTGCCAGCAGCTTAGTTGGCGGGCACGCAGATACGCAGTATTTT. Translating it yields CASSLVGGHADTQYF. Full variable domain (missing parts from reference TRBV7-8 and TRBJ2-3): GAGVSQSPRYKVAKRGQDVALRCDPISGHVSLFWYQQALGQGPEFLTYFQNEAQLDKSGLPSDRFFAERPEGSVSTLKIQRTQQEDSAVYLCASSLVGGHADTQYFGPGTRLTVL.